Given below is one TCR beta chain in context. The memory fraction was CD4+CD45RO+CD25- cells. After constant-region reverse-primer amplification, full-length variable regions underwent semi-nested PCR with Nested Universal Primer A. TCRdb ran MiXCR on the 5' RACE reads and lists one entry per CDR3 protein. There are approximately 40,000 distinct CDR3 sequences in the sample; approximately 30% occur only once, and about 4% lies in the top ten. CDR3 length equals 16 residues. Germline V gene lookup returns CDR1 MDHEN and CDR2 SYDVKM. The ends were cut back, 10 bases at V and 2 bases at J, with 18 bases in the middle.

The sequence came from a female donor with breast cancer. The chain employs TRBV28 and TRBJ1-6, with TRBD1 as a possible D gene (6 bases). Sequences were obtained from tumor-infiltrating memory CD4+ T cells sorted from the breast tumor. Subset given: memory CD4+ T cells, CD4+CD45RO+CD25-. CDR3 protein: CATETGPTAYNSPLHF. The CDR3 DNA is TGTGCCACCGAGACAGGCCCTACTGCCTATAATTCACCCCTCCACTTT. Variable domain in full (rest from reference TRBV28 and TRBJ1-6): DVKVTQSSRYLVKRTGEKVFLECVQDMDHENMFWYRQDPGLGLRLIYFSYDVKMKEKGDIPEGYSVSREKKERFSLILESASTNQTSMYLCATETGPTAYNSPLHFGNGTRLTVT.